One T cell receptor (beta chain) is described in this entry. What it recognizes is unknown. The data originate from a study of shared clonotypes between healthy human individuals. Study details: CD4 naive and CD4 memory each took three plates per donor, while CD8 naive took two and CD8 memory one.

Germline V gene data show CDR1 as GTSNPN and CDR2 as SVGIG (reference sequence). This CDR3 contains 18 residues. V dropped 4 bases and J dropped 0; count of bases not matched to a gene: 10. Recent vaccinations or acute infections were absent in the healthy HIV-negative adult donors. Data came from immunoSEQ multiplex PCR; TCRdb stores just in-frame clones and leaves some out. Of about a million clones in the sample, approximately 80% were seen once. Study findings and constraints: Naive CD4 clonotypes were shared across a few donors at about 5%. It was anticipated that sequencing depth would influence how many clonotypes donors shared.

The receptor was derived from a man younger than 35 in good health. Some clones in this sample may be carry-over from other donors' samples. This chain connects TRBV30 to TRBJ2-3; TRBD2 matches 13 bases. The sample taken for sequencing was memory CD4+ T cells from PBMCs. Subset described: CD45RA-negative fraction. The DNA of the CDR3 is TGTGCCTGGATTGGTACTAGCGGGAGGGCCGATAGCACAGATACGCAGTATTTT. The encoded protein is CAWIGTSGRADSTDTQYF.